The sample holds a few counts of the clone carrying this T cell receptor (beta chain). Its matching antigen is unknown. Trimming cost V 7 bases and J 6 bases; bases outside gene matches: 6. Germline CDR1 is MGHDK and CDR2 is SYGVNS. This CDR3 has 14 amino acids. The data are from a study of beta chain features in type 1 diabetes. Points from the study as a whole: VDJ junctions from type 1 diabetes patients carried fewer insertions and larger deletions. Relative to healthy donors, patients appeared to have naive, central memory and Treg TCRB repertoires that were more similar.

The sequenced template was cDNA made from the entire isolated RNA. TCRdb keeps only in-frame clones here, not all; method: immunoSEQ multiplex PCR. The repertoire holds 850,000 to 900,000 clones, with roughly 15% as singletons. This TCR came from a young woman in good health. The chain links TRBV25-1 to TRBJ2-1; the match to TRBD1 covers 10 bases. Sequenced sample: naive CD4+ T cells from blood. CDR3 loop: CASTQGQGSNEQFF. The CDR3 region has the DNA TGTGCCAGCACCCAGGGACAGGGGTCCAATGAGCAGTTCTTC.